This T cell receptor beta chain emerged from a study of CD8 T cells in ankylosing spondylitis listed by TCRdb under 2017. Regarding the research as a whole: The study set out to find disease-linked TCR variants by profiling T cell receptor beta repertoires in ankylosing spondylitis patients and healthy donors. The full study cohort was made up of 25 to 30 ankylosing spondylitis patients and about a hundred healthy donors. Samples of peripheral blood were taken, and for ankylosing spondylitis patients, synovial fluid was collected as well. Beyond this particular receptor, the publication reports: Some of the motif variants had been reported before in the synovial fluid and blood of reactive arthritis patients, a finding that suggests common disease-initiation mechanisms. A TCR beta motif made up of 7 to 9 highly homologous amino acid variants appeared to be characteristic of blood from ankylosing spondylitis patients. A CD8+ phenotype was shown by the disease-linked clones, which were found at relatively low frequencies in peripheral blood. According to the report, matched synovial fluid samples from ankylosing spondylitis patients were significantly enriched for the disease-linked clones.

Points on this clonotype: What antigen it recognizes has not been identified. It has no much larger one-base neighbor in the sample; base qualities were not kept.

The V end loses 0 bases and the J end loses 2 bases, and a stretch of 17 bases separates them. The CDR3, from cysteine to phenylalanine, totals 18 residues. CDR3 DNA only is kept here, 54 bases in frame from base 1. For CDR1 and CDR2, the germline V gene lists MNHEY and SVGEGT. Sequencing was performed on an Illumina HiSeq 2500. Quantitative 5'-RACE with molecular barcodes was the method used to prepare the TCR beta libraries. The authors processed their data as follows. To identify disease-linked TCR variants, a new computational method was used, one built on a probabilistic model of VDJ rearrangement. TCRdb passed the public sequencing reads through fastp at Q25 and MiXCR, retaining productive beta sequences. One record per CDR3 amino acid sequence lists the most common genes and DNA. The V and J calls and clone size come from TCRdb's table, not from the authors' own analysis. This sample gives about 800,000 distinct CDR3 sequences in total; over 9.5% of them show up just once. The top ten hold roughly 0.51% of the sample.

Sequenced sample: blood, either unsorted or a sorted T cell fraction (not recorded which). The source is a male donor with ankylosing spondylitis. The chain uses TRBV6-2 or TRBV6-3 and TRBJ1-5; no D gene call is confident. The CDR3 protein is CASSYSVSIGIRNQPQHF. The DNA sequence is given as TGTGCCAGCAGTTACTCGGTCTCGATTGGAATTCGCAATCAGCCCCAGCATTTT.